The entry that follows covers one T cell receptor beta chain sequence. Its target is not known. Researchers ran the PCR with 60 Vbeta and 13 Jbeta primers. The method was immunoSEQ multiplex PCR; TCRdb's version includes in-frame clones alone and lacks a portion of them. The sample carries 90,000 to 150,000 clones, around 77% recorded once. Samples came from healthy bone marrow donors. The CDR3 totals 15 residues. The germline gives CDR1 SGHRS, CDR2 YFSETQ. J lost 3 bases, V lost 4 bases, and 9 bases had no gene match. The entry originates in a study of cytomegalovirus exposure and HLA in healthy donors. Study outcomes and limitations: Association of a missense DCLRE1C variant with TCR beta V- and J-gene trimming was reported in a later analysis.

This sequence was found in a man between 18 and 29 years old in good health and CMV-seropositive. The V call is TRBV5-1, the J call TRBJ1-2; TRBD1 matches at 7 bases. Sequencing was carried out using PBMCs. Written as DNA, the CDR3 is TGCGCCAGCAGCCCCGGAGGAGGGGGCCACTATGGCTACACCTTC. Its protein product is CASSPGGGGHYGYTF.